What follows is one T cell receptor beta chain and its context. Its target is not known. Germline is not matched at one junction end, which may reflect a read error. This sample was taken from a study of prognosis after radiotherapy for stage I lung cancer. For the study at large: The approximately twelve male and more than five female patients were aged about 53 to 84, median around 78 years. Study-level results: In the expanded TCR clones, tumor specificity was not determined.

The CDR3 is made up of 12 amino acids. CDR1 and CDR2 from the germline V gene are MNHNS and SASEGT. Genomic DNA was the source, and TCR beta CDR3 was amplified from it by two-round multiplex PCR. The first round of PCR was done with primers that matched each TRBV and TRBJ gene. Universal primers were used for second-round PCR. TCRdb called the multiplex PCR reads again in MiXCR, with one record for every CDR3 protein. The sample records tens of thousands of distinct CDR3 sequences, more than 20% being singletons. The material sequenced was PBMCs, taken before or after stereotactic body radiation therapy (not recorded which). This chain connects TRBV6-1 to TRBJ1-5, with TRBD1 as a possible D gene (5 bases). The TCR sequence derives from a donor at least 50 years old with non-small cell lung cancer. CDR3 sequence (DNA): TGTGTCAGCAAGGGGTTCAATCAGCCCCAGCATTTT. This gives the protein CVSKGFNQPQHF.